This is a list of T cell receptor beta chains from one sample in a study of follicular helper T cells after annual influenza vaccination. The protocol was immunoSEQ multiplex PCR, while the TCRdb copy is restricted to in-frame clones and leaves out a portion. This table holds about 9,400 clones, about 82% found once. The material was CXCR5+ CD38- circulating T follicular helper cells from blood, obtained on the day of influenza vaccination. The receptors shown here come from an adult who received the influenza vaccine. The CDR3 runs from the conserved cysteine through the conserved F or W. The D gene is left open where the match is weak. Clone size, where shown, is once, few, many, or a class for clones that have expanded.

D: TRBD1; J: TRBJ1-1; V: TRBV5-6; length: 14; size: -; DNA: TGTGCCAGCAGCTGGGGACAGGGTTGGGCTGAAGCTTTCTTT; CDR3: CASSWGQGWAEAFF
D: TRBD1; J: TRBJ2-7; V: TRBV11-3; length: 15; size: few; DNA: TGTGCCAGCAGCTTAGCGCCTGGGACAGGCGGGGAGCAGTACTTC; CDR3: CASSLAPGTGGEQYF
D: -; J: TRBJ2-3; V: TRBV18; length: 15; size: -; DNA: TGTGCCAGCTCACCAATCGCAGCGGAAGACTATACGCAGTATTTT; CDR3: CASSPIAAEDYTQYF
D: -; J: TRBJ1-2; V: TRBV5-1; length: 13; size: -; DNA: TGCGCCAGCAGCTTCTTGGGAGGGGATGGCTACACCTTC; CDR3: CASSFLGGDGYTF
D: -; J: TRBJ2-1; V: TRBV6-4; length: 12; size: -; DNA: TGTGCCAGCGAGGAGGTCCGGAATGAGCAGTTCTTC; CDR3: CASEEVRNEQFF
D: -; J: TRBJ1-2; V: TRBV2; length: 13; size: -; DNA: TGTGCCAGCGGTAGGGTAGGGGGGGAAGGCTACACCTTC; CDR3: CASGRVGGEGYTF
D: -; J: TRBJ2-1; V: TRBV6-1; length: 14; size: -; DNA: TGTGCCAGCAGAACAGGGCCACTTTACAATGAGCAGTTCTTC; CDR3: CASRTGPLYNEQFF
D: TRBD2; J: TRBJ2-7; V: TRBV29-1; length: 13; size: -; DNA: TGCAGCGTTGAAGATGGGGGGGAGTACGAGCAGTACTTC; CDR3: CSVEDGGEYEQYF
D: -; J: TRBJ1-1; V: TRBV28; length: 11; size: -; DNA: TGTGCCAGCAGAGTGAACACTGAAGCTTTCTTT; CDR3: CASRVNTEAFF
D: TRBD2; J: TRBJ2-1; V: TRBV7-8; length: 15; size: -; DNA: TGTGCCAGCAGCTTAACCCTAGCGGGAGTTCATGAGCAGTTCTTC; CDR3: CASSLTLAGVHEQFF
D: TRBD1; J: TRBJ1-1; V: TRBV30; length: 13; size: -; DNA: TGTGCCTGGAGCCACAGGGGGAACACTGAAGCTTTCTTT; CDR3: CAWSHRGNTEAFF